Shown below are 8 T cell receptor beta chains from a single sample sequenced in a study of Tregs in tolerant kidney transplant recipients. The data were produced by immunoSEQ multiplex PCR, yet TCRdb's version contains in-frame clones alone and is incomplete. Among about 240,000 clones listed, about 80% were seen once. The sequenced sample was CD4+ T cells from blood. The source is a human donor in good health.

The V call is TRBV27, the J call TRBJ2-3; D gene uncertain. CDR3 length equals 14 residues. V was cut by 6 bases and J by 1 base, with 11 bases left in between. Germline CDR1 reads MNHEY; CDR2 reads SMNVEV (reference sequence). The CDR3: CASRYRVGTDTQYF. CDR3 nucleotide sequence: TGTGCCAGCAGATACCGAGTGGGCACAGATACGCAGTATTTT.

This clone has a handful of counts. The gene calls are TRBV5-1 and TRBJ2-3; 7 nucleotides align to TRBD1. The CDR3 consists of 15 residues. The J segment lost 3 bases and the V segment lost 5 bases, leaving 9 bases of the junction unmatched. CDR1 SGHRS and CDR2 YFSETQ come from the germline V gene. The CDR3 spells CASRITGDQTDTQYF. The CDR3 nucleotides read TGCGCCAGCAGGATAACAGGGGACCAAACAGATACGCAGTATTTT.

In its sample, this clone was seen a few times. The chain has TRBV27 and TRBJ2-7, with a weak D call TRBD2 (6 bases). Between the trimmed V and J ends, which lost 2 bases and 2 bases, there was a span of 10 bases. The germline CDR1 and CDR2 sequences are MNHEY and SMNVEV (reference sequence). There are 14 residues in the CDR3. CDR3 amino acids: CASSLRRGTYEQYF. For the CDR3, the DNA is TGTGCCAGCAGTTTACGGCGGGGCACCTACGAGCAGTACTTC.

The chain has TRBV7-3 and TRBJ2-5; 8 bases match TRBD1. Germline V gene sequence: CDR1 SGHTA, CDR2 FQGTGA. With 0 bases clipped from V and 3 bases from J, the junction kept 6 bases outside the gene matches. The CDR3 is 16 amino acids. The CDR3 DNA reads as TGTGCCAGCAGCTTAACGTTCTCAGGGGGCGAAGAGACCCAGTACTTC. This sequence encodes CASSLTFSGGEETQYF.

This clone appeared a few times. The rearrangement joins TRBV5-4 to TRBJ2-7, with D tentatively TRBD1 (6 bases). CDR3 length equals 14 residues. Trimming removed 0 bases from V and 3 bases from J, with 10 bases in between. Germline CDR1 and CDR2: SGHNT and YYREEE (reference sequence). CDR3 protein: CASSLAGDLYEQYF. For the CDR3, the DNA is TGTGCCAGCAGCTTGGCAGGGGATCTCTACGAGCAGTACTTC.

This clone appeared once. This sequence joins TRBV7-9 and TRBJ2-3; no clear D gene. This CDR3 is built from 11 residues. Trimming stripped 7 bases from V and 4 bases from J, with 6 bases between. The germline V gene has CDR1 SEHNR and CDR2 FQNEAQ (reference sequence). CDR3 coding DNA: TGTGCCAGCATTTTCGCAGATACGCAGTATTTT. It translates to CASIFADTQYF.

This clone was recorded only once. The chain employs TRBV6-5 and TRBJ1-4; the D is unclear. The CDR3 has 13 amino acids. V was shortened by 5 bases and J by 10 bases, with 14 bases between the two germline ends. Looked up from germline, CDR1 is MNHEY and CDR2 is SVGAGI. The CDR3 reads CASSEPEEGKLFF. The CDR3 nucleotides read TGTGCCAGCAGTGAACCGGAAGAGGGAAAACTGTTTTTT.

The V and J genes are TRBV6-1 and TRBJ2-7, with 7 bases that match TRBD1. V lost 6 bases, J lost 3 bases, and 8 bases stayed unmatched. The CDR3 has 14 amino acids. CDR1 MNHNS and CDR2 SASEGT come from the germline V gene. The chain's CDR3 is CASSLPWTGYEQYF. The DNA of the CDR3 is TGTGCCAGCAGCCTACCTTGGACAGGCTACGAGCAGTACTTC.